The 18 T cell receptor beta chains below come from one sample, sequenced in a study of T-cell memory formation after mild COVID-19. TCRdb redid the calling of the 5' RACE reads with MiXCR, one entry per CDR3 protein. Among around 340,000 distinct CDR3 sequences, roughly 13% were seen once, and the ten largest hold 20% to 25%. The sequenced material came from PBMCs or a T cell subset sorted from them (not recorded which). Every receptor here comes from a man younger than 30 who had mild COVID-19 (a few samples of this study predate the infection). Cell type and time point are not known.

The CDR3 is CASGTGWATF. The CDR3 DNA reads as TGTGCCAGCGGTACAGGGTGGGCCACCTTC. This chain connects TRBV12-3 or TRBV12-4 to TRBJ1-2; a weak D match, TRBD1 (6 bases). The CDR3 is 10 amino acids. V lost 8 bases, J lost 13 bases, and 14 bases lay in between.

CDR3 coding DNA: TGTGCCAGCAGCACACCGACAGGGAGGAACTACGAGCAGTACGTC. Its translation is CASSTPTGRNYEQYV. The chain uses TRBV7-9 and TRBJ2-7; a weak D match, TRBD1 (7 bases). V dropped 5 bases and J dropped 3 bases, with 17 bases sitting between them. The CDR3 totals 15 residues. The germline V gene has CDR1 SEHNR and CDR2 FQNEAQ (reference sequence).

This clonotype was seen a few times. This chain connects TRBV20-1 to TRBJ2-4, with 13 bases that match TRBD2. Germline CDR1 reads DFQATT; CDR2 reads SNEGSKA (reference sequence). The CDR3 is 16 residues long. V was pared by 1 base and J by 9 bases, with 9 bases of the junction left unmatched. The DNA of the CDR3 is TGCAGTGCTAGAGCCGGGACTAGCGGGGATTTTGGCATTCAGTACTTC. This gives the protein CSARAGTSGDFGIQYF.

At least ten counts were recorded for this clonotype. The chain recombines TRBV12-3 or TRBV12-4 with TRBJ2-6; D not resolved. The CDR3 has 15 amino acids. V gave up 4 bases and J gave up 0 bases, with 7 bases separating them. The CDR3 DNA follows: TGTGCCAGCAGTTGGGGTAGCTCTGGGGCCAACGTCCTGACTTTC. As protein: CASSWGSSGANVLTF.

A few counts support this clonotype. The chain employs TRBV15 and TRBJ1-2, with D unresolved. The CDR3 consists of 14 residues. The germline gives CDR1 LNHNV, CDR2 YYDKDF (reference sequence). Deletions cut 2 bases from V and 7 bases from J, with 14 bases between. CDR3 residues: CATSRWSPVRGYTF. CDR3 DNA: TGTGCCACCAGCAGATGGTCCCCGGTACGTGGCTACACCTTC. The whole variable domain, remainder taken from reference TRBV15 and TRBJ1-2, is DAMVIQNPRYQVTQFGKPVTLSCSQTLNHNVMYWYQQKSSQAPKLLFHYYDKDFNNEADTPDNFQSRRPNTSFCFLDIRSPGLGDTAMYLCATSRWSPVRGYTFGSGTRLTVV.

This clonotype has ten or more counts. The chain employs TRBV27 and TRBJ1-1; 8 nucleotides align to TRBD1. This CDR3 is 14 amino acids long. The germline V gene has CDR1 MNHEY and CDR2 SMNVEV (reference sequence). V lost 2 bases and J lost 5; bases outside the gene matches: 4. The CDR3: CASSLRTGRTEAFF. In DNA, the CDR3 is TGTGCCAGCAGTTTAAGGACAGGGCGGACTGAAGCTTTCTTT.

This clonotype was recorded a few times. The V and J genes are TRBV14 and TRBJ1-3, with D hard to call. V shed 1 base and J shed 4 bases, with 5 bases lying between them. Germline values: CDR1 SGHDN, CDR2 FVKESK. CDR3 length: 13 residues. Here the CDR3 reads CASSQVLGNTIYF. CDR3 nucleotide sequence: TGTGCCAGCAGCCAAGTGTTGGGAAACACCATATATTTT.

This sequence joins TRBV30 and TRBJ1-1; D remains unclear. V gave up 4 bases and J gave up 8 bases, with 8 bases separating them. The CDR3 consists of 10 residues. Germline V gives CDR1 GTSNPN, CDR2 SVGIG (reference sequence). CDR3 sequence: CAWTRWEAFF. The CDR3 DNA reads as TGTGCCTGGACCCGGTGGGAAGCTTTCTTT.

The chain recombines TRBV7-2 with TRBJ1-1; TRBD1 matches at 7 bases. Germline lookup yields CDR1 SGHTA and CDR2 FQGNSA. The CDR3 is made up of 15 amino acids. The J segment lost 4 bases and the V segment lost 5 bases, leaving 10 bases of the junction unmatched. As DNA, the CDR3 is TGTGCCAGCAGCCCCCGGAGGACAGGAGGCACTGAAGCTTTCTTT. Its translation: CASSPRRTGGTEAFF. Full variable domain (missing parts from reference TRBV7-2 and TRBJ1-1): GAGVSQSPSNKVTEKGKDVELRCDPISGHTALYWYRQSLGQGLEFLIYFQGNSAPDKSGLPSDRFSAERTGGSVSTLTIQRTQQEDSAVYLCASSPRRTGGTEAFFGQGTRLTVV.

The gene calls are TRBV6-5 and TRBJ2-1, with 11 bases fitting TRBD2. The CDR3 contains 17 residues. The V and J ends lost 4 bases and 3 bases, in that order; junction bases with no gene match: 8. From germline, CDR1 is MNHEY and CDR2 SVGAGI. CDR3: CASSSAKTSGDYNEQFF. The CDR3, as DNA: TGTGCCAGCAGTTCCGCGAAGACTAGCGGGGACTACAATGAGCAGTTCTTC.

The table lists this clonotype with a few counts. The chain uses TRBV7-9 and TRBJ1-1; D not resolved. Germline assignment: CDR1 SEHNR and CDR2 FQNEAQ (reference sequence). The ends were cut back, 0 bases at V and 5 bases at J, with 7 bases in the middle. This CDR3 region has 13 residues. This CDR3 reads CASSLAERTEAFF. CDR3 DNA: TGTGCCAGCAGCTTAGCGGAGCGGACTGAAGCTTTCTTT.

CDR3 region: CATSRDQGQGGPLHF. The CDR3 nucleotides are TGTGCCACCAGCAGAGATCAGGGACAGGGCGGACCCCTCCACTTT. This chain joins TRBV15 and TRBJ1-6; 9 nucleotides match TRBD1. J was trimmed by 12 bases and V by 0 bases; bases with no gene match: 6. The CDR3 runs to 15 residues. CDR1 LNHNV and CDR2 YYDKDF come from the germline V gene (reference sequence). The complete variable domain, with remaining parts taken from reference TRBV15 and TRBJ1-6, reads DAMVIQNPRYQVTQFGKPVTLSCSQTLNHNVMYWYQQKSSQAPKLLFHYYDKDFNNEADTPDNFQSRRPNTSFCFLDIRSPGLGDTAMYLCATSRDQGQGGPLHFGNGTRLTVT.

The chain recombines TRBV20-1 with TRBJ2-7, with D tentatively TRBD2 (5 bases). This CDR3 spans 10 amino acids. Per the germline V gene, CDR1 is DFQATT and CDR2 is SNEGSKA (reference sequence). V shed 6 bases and J shed 7 bases, with 10 bases lying between them. The CDR3 coding sequence is TGCAGTGCGGGAGACTCAGAGCAGTACTTC. Protein: CSAGDSEQYF.

In its sample, this clonotype was seen many times. The chain links TRBV11-2 to TRBJ2-5; no definite D call. In germline, CDR1 is SGHAT, CDR2 FQNNGV. Trimming took 5 bases from V and 1 from J, leaving 11 bases between them. This CDR3 comprises 14 residues. The CDR3 loop is CASSPNSPQETQYF. CDR3 nucleotide sequence: TGTGCCAGCAGCCCAAACAGCCCCCAAGAGACCCAGTACTTC.

The chain is built from TRBV7-2 and TRBJ1-1, with D hard to call. Looked up from germline, CDR1 is SGHTA and CDR2 is FQGNSA. This CDR3 is built from 14 residues. The ends were cut back, 2 bases at V and 7 bases at J, with 14 bases in the middle. DNA of the CDR3: TGTGCCAGCAGCTTACCACGGTTGGGAGGTGAAGCTTTCTTT. Encoded protein: CASSLPRLGGEAFF.

This clonotype has more than one count but fewer than ten. The genes are TRBV20-1 and TRBJ2-5; possible D gene TRBD2, 6 bases. V lost 5 bases and J 2 bases, leaving 12 bases between the germline ends. The germline CDR1 and CDR2 sequences are DFQATT and SNEGSKA (reference sequence). The CDR3 runs 13 residues. The CDR3 DNA sequence: TGCAGTGCTCGCGGGACGGATCAAGAGACCCAGTACTTC. Protein: CSARGTDQETQYF.

The V call is TRBV6-5, the J call TRBJ2-2, with 10 bases that match TRBD2. V was clipped by 4 bases and J by 12 bases; unmatched bases: 5. Looked up from germline, CDR1 is MNHEY and CDR2 is SVGAGI. There are 13 residues in the CDR3. Here the CDR3 reads CASSFLAGVKLFF. The CDR3 nucleotides are TGTGCCAGCAGTTTTCTAGCGGGGGTAAAGCTGTTTTTT.

This clonotype appeared a few times. V and J are TRBV2 and TRBJ2-7; maybe TRBD1 (5 bases). CDR3 size: 11 residues. CDR1 is SNHLY, CDR2 FYNNEI, per germline. V lost 7 bases, J lost 2 bases, and 6 bases lay in between. The CDR3 sequence is CASMTAYEQYF. The DNA for the CDR3 is TGTGCCAGCATGACAGCCTACGAGCAGTACTTC.